A selection of T cell receptor beta chains follows, all from one sample in a study of blood T cells in healthy people across ages. TCRdb redid the calling of the 5' RACE reads with MiXCR, one entry per CDR3 protein. Counted here are about 1.4 million distinct CDR3 sequences, around 55% occurring once; the ten biggest clones make up 5.5% to 8%. The material sequenced was blood. The receptors were gathered from a man aged 18-30 years in good health. The CDR3 runs from the conserved cysteine through the conserved F or W. Fields, in order: J gene, V gene, D gene, CDR3 protein. A D gene is named only where the DNA matches it firmly.

-,TRBV7-6,TRBD1,CASSLGTGSWEQYF
TRBJ2-7,TRBV12-3/TRBV12-4,-,CASKKTESGRYEQYF
TRBJ2-3,TRBV4-3,-,CASSQIIDSHTQYF
TRBJ2-1,TRBV20-1,TRBD2,CSARPWEGYNEQFF
TRBJ1-2,TRBV7-8,-,CASLRDLADSTGYTF
TRBJ2-7,TRBV4-2,TRBD1,CASSRRDRGQNEQYF
TRBJ2-3,TRBV7-9,TRBD2,CASSPSTSGASTDTQYF
-,TRBV5-1,TRBD2,CASSTGTSGRLGHEQYF
TRBJ2-7,TRBV29-1,-,CSAVPEFPYEQYF
TRBJ1-5,TRBV7-9,-,CASSARPGDQPQHF
TRBJ2-7,TRBV14,TRBD1,CVSSQAGTGWYF
TRBJ1-6,TRBV7-9,-,CASSAIKNSPLHF
TRBJ2-1,TRBV4-3,TRBD2,CASSQERGYYNEQFF
TRBJ2-3,TRBV12-3/TRBV12-4,-,CASSLDRQYF
TRBJ2-7,TRBV12-3/TRBV12-4,-,CASSSGTGVGYEQYF
TRBJ2-3,TRBV29-1,-,CSFPGSLSTDTQYF
TRBJ2-1,TRBV7-2,-,CASSLLAEASEFF
TRBJ2-3,TRBV28,TRBD1,CASSIAQGAQDTQYF
TRBJ2-3,TRBV6-5,-,CASRDSKMEYSTDTQYF
-,TRBV20-1,-,CSAADRYYEQYF